This T cell receptor beta chain was profiled in a study of blood T cell repertoires in COVID-19. Whole-study context: The United States, Italy and Spain provided the acute and convalescent COVID-19 samples. PBMCs, B-cell-depleted T cells, or T cells were the source of the cDNA or gDNA that made up the material.

Original handling: Reference gene primer amplification gave estimated nucleated cell counts. Method: immunoSEQ multiplex PCR; TCRdb's copy keeps in-frame clones and lacks some. Clonal size and the V and J genes are those of that table, whereas D and trimming came from the DNA. In the table there are just over 90,000 clones, 85% to 90% of which are singletons. V was trimmed by 5 bases and J by 0 bases, leaving 22 bases between them. The CDR3 totals 18 residues. Germline V gives CDR1 SEHNR, CDR2 FQNEAQ (reference sequence). The V call is TRBV7-9, the J call TRBJ2-5; a weak D match, TRBD1 (6 bases). What was sequenced was peripheral blood. The clonotype originates from a human donor with active COVID-19. The donor label of this sample is uncertain. The CDR3 nucleotides read TGTGCCAGCAGCAGCACGGTTGGTGGACAGCTGTACCAAGAGACCCAGTACTTC. Translated, it gives CASSSTVGGQLYQETQYF. The full variable domain, rest sourced from reference TRBV7-9 and TRBJ2-5, is DTGVSQNPRHKITKRGQNVTFRCDPISEHNRLYWYRQTLGQGPEFLTYFQNEAQLEKSRLLSDRFSAERPKGSFSTLEIQRTEQGDSAMYLCASSSTVGGQLYQETQYFGPGTRLLVL.